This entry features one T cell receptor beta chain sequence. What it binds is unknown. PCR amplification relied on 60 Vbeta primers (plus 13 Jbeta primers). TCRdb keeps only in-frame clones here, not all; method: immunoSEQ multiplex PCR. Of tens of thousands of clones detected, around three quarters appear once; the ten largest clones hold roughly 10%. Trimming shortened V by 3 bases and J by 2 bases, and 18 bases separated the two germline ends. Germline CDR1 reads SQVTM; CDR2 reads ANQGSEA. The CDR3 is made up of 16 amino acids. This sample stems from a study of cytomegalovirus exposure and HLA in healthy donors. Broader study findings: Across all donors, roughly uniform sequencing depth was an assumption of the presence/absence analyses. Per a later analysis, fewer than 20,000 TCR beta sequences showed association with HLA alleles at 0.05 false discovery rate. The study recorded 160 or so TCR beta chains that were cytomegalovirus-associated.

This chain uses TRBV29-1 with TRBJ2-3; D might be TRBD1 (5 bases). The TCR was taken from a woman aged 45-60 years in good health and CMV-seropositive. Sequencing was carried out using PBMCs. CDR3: CSVDGANGSHTDTQYF. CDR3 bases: TGCAGCGTTGATGGGGCAAATGGATCGCACACAGATACGCAGTATTTT.